Here is one T cell receptor beta chain with its context. Using immunoSEQ multiplex PCR, the repertoire was profiled, and TCRdb retains in-frame clones only, with some absent. This table holds 200,000 to 300,000 clones, around 90% found once. This CDR3 region has 14 residues. CDR1 is MNHEY, CDR2 SVGAGI, per germline. With V trimmed by 6 bases and J by 8 bases, 9 bases remained unmatched. The source of the sample is a study of blood T cell repertoires in COVID-19. The chain is built from TRBV6-5 and TRBJ1-2; 10 bases match TRBD1. The TCR originated in a man in his thirties or forties with COVID-19, enrolled during active disease. The source material was peripheral blood. The DNA for the CDR3 is TGTGCCAGCAGGAGACAGGGGGCGTTAGCCGGCTACACCTTC. This codes for CASRRQGALAGYTF.